Listed below are T cell receptor beta chains from one sample, sequenced in a study of OX40 agonist ivuxolimab in advanced cancers. This table comes from immunoSEQ multiplex PCR, and its TCRdb copy is limited to in-frame clones, with some not included. The top ten hold under 0.9% of the sample, which has more than 80,000 clones, approximately 91% seen once. The specimen was CD4+ or CD8+ T cells sorted from blood, collected in a trial of the OX40 agonist ivuxolimab. Receptors were obtained from an adult with an advanced solid tumor such as melanoma, head and neck, liver or kidney cancer. The CDR3 runs from the conserved cysteine through the conserved F or W.

j_gene,v_gene,CDR3aa
TRBJ2-3,TRBV5-8,CASSFGSGVSVDTQYF
TRBJ1-2,TRBV7-2,CASSLGQGASRNYGYTF
TRBJ1-6,TRBV30,CAWSPGQGFWPLHF
TRBJ1-4,TRBV19,CASHIQGSGNEKLFF
TRBJ2-1,TRBV5-1,CASTSGQGRDRQFF
TRBJ2-1,TRBV6-6,CASSLFNEQFF
TRBJ1-5,TRBV19,CASNGPNQPQHF
TRBJ2-3,TRBV9,CASSVGTDTQYF
TRBJ1-4,TRBV18,CASSPEGQREKLFF
TRBJ2-3,TRBV27,CASSFRVSGGRTDTQYF
TRBJ1-2,TRBV9,CASSESQQGTGYTF
TRBJ2-7,TRBV4-1,CASSQAGGLAGYEQYF
TRBJ2-4,TRBV4-2,CASSQDRGPLGAKNIQYF
TRBJ1-2,TRBV5-1,CASSYSGADDGYTF
TRBJ1-1,TRBV6-5,CASRLTGPNTEAFF
TRBJ1-4,TRBV30,CAWSPGTFRNEKLFF
TRBJ2-1,TRBV5-4,CASSPPPGTSGRNEQFF